The sequence of this TCR beta chain was determined in a study of blood T cell repertoires in COVID-19 (dated by TCRdb to 2019 to 2021). General notes on the study: Collaborator samples came from the United States, Italy and Spain and covered acute and convalescent phases of COVID-19. The repertoires were released in a freely available public database intended as a resource for research on the immune response to SARS-CoV-2. The prospective study material was composed of cDNA or gDNA derived from T cells, B-cell-depleted T cells, or PBMCs. Deeply sampled blood TCRbeta repertoires from subjects exposed to, actively infected with, or recovered from COVID-19 were included in the dataset. Samples were obtained from the ongoing ImmuneRACE study (first 160 participants) and from 1,254 subjects provided by 6 global collaborators. Where available, HLA class I and class II types were taken from metadata supplied by the sample provider and were not determined by assay-based typing. A de-identified subject ID, COVID-19 status, age in years and sex were almost always included in the sample metadata.

TCRbeta CDR3 regions were amplified from genomic DNA by means of the immunoSEQ Assay, a bias-controlled multiplex PCR. Under the source paper's analysis protocol: The number of nucleated cells in each sample was estimated by amplification of reference gene primers within the assay. To quantify the absolute abundance of each unique TCRbeta CDR3 rearrangement, sequence reads were collapsed and filtered. For each sample, productive Simpson clonality was calculated as the square root of Simpson's diversity index across productive rearrangements. In its TCRdb copy, this immuneACCESS table keeps in-frame sequences only and misses some clones. Where compared with another copy, unresolved V genes explain less than half of these, and the others have no known cause. The V and J calls and the clone size are those of that table, but D and trimming were determined from the DNA. The sample contains about 440,000 clones, about 90% of them found a single time. 0.6% of the sample is in the top ten clones.

Broader findings and caveats from the paper: Clinical and demographic metadata were provided uncurated, with the amount varying by source and participant.

Germline trimming amounts to 6 bases on V and 7 bases on J, with 8 as the count of junction bases outside the gene matches. Counted from cysteine to phenylalanine, this CDR3 has 14 amino acids. Only the CDR3 part of the read is kept: 42 bases, read in frame from the first base. Reading the germline V gene gives CDR1 ENHRY and CDR2 SYGVKD. Participants in the prospective study were aged 18 to 89 years, lived in 20 to 30 United States geographic areas, and enrolled through a virtual design. To assign participants to cohorts, the prospective study relied on clinical history that participants themselves reported in a screening survey and a study questionnaire. ImmuneRACE Cohort 3 recovered participants were defined by two consecutive negative NP/OP PCR tests, healthcare professional clearance, or symptom resolution. Each participant in the prospective study had whole blood, serum and a nasopharyngeal or oropharyngeal swab collected by mobile phlebotomists. Prospective study participants could optionally give additional blood draws and questionnaires over a roughly 2-month period. Prospective study blood samples were shipped either frozen or at room temperature before DNA extraction.

Remarks on this clone: Its antigen is currently not known. Base quality data are lacking; no much larger clone is found one base away.

This sequence originates from a man younger than 30 who had recovered from COVID-19. Rearrangement joined TRBV10-3 to TRBJ1-1; TRBD1 fits 10 bases in the junction. The sequencing input was PBMCs or T cells enriched from blood (not recorded which). CDR3 region: CAISLGQGDGEAFF. The base sequence is TGTGCCATCAGCCTAGGACAGGGGGATGGTGAAGCTTTCTTT.